This TCR beta chain is from a study of cytomegalovirus exposure and HLA in healthy donors. Whole-study findings and limits: V- and J-gene trimming of TCR beta was linked (in a later analysis) to a missense DCLRE1C variant. HLA alleles were associated with around 17,000 TCR beta sequences in a later analysis at 0.05 false discovery rate. Later analysis reportedly placed an Asian-associated ancestry cluster below the approximately 650-donor mean in N-insertions. Researchers reported from a later analysis that most CMV-associated TCR beta chains appeared HLA-restricted.

Primers: 60 Vbeta forward and 13 Jbeta reverse. Sequencing used immunoSEQ multiplex PCR; TCRdb keeps in-frame clones, though not all of them. Altogether about 250,000 clones are present, roughly 80% being singletons, with the ten largest covering about 0.28%. Germline lookup yields CDR1 ENHRY and CDR2 SYGVKD. The CDR3 has 14 residues. The V segment lost 3 bases and the J segment 8 bases; nucleotides outside the gene matches: 9. Remarks on this clone: Its target is not known.

This clonotype was sampled from a girl aged 2 to 10 in good health and CMV-seronegative. Sequenced: PBMCs. The genes are TRBV10-3 and TRBJ1-2; 7 nucleotides line up with TRBD1. The CDR3 bases are TGTGCCATCAGTGAAGTCAGGGGGTTAGTGGGCTACACCTTC. Translation: CAISEVRGLVGYTF.